Listed below are T cell receptor beta chains from one sample, sequenced in a study of T cell repertoires in cytomegalovirus infection. TCRdb re-called the reads with MiXCR, one entry per CDR3 protein. The sample contains some 940,000 distinct CDR3 sequences, around 29% of which appear only once. Their recognized antigens are unknown. This sample comprised cultured CD8+ T cells from PBMCs, obtained from culture after CMV antigen stimulation. These receptors were obtained from a human donor in good health (CMV status not recorded). Some clones in this sample may be carry-over from other donors' samples. CDR3s include the opening cysteine and the closing phenylalanine or tryptophan. Fields, in order: V gene, J gene, clone size, D gene, CDR3 protein, CDR3 DNA. The D gene is left open where the match is weak. Clone size is stated in some rows and not others, as once, few, many or a class when expanded.

>TRBV18|TRBJ2-1|few|TRBD2
CASSSAASGVTYNEQFF
TGTGCCAGCTCCTCAGCGGCCAGCGGGGTTACCTACAATGAGCAGTTCTTC
>TRBV7-8|TRBJ1-2|.|.
CASSLERRPQEYGYTF
TGTGCCAGCAGCTTAGAAAGGAGACCTCAAGAGTATGGCTACACCTTC
>TRBV25-1|TRBJ1-2|.|.
CASSEYYFNYGYTF
TGTGCCAGCAGTGAATACTACTTTAACTATGGCTACACCTTC
>TRBV6-1|TRBJ1-2|.|.
CASTGTKSYGYTF
TGTGCCAGCACGGGGACAAAGAGCTACGGCTACACCTTC
>TRBV19|TRBJ2-1|.|TRBD1
CASSPSHRGQSSYNEQFF
TGTGCCAGTAGTCCTTCCCACAGGGGGCAAAGCTCCTACAATGAGCAGTTCTTC
>TRBV19|TRBJ2-1|few|.
CASRGRRSSYNEQFF
TGTGCCAGTAGAGGGAGGCGGAGCTCCTACAATGAGCAGTTCTTC
>TRBV12-3/TRBV12-4|TRBJ2-7|many|TRBD2
CASSYGGAFYEQYF
TGTGCCAGCAGTTACGGGGGGGCCTTCTACGAGCAGTACTTC
>TRBV4-1|TRBJ2-3|.|.
CASSHSSASTDTQYF
TGCGCCAGCAGCCATTCTAGCGCTAGCACAGATACGCAGTATTTT
>TRBV19|TRBJ1-1|.|TRBD1
CASNTGAAQAFF
TGTGCCAGTAACACAGGGGCGGCTCAAGCTTTCTTT
>TRBV27|TRBJ2-4|.|.
CASSGGNIQYF
TGTGCCAGCTCGGGCGGTAACATTCAGTACTTC
>TRBV5-5|TRBJ2-3|.|.
CASSPLAEGLVLQYF
TGTGCCAGCAGCCCGCTCGCCGAGGGTTTAGTCTTGCAGTATTTT
>TRBV27|TRBJ1-5|.|.
CASSLKGVNQPQHF
TGTGCCAGCAGTTTAAAGGGGGTTAATCAGCCCCAGCATTTT
>TRBV12-3/TRBV12-4|TRBJ2-1|many|.
CASSFWGGQGDEQFF
TGTGCCAGCAGTTTTTGGGGGGGCCAGGGGGATGAGCAGTTCTTC
>TRBV7-6|TRBJ2-3|.|TRBD2
CASSSRTSGGNTDTQYF
TGTGCCAGCAGCTCGCGGACTAGCGGGGGAAACACAGATACGCAGTATTTT
>TRBV2|TRBJ1-5|.|TRBD1
CATGGSAAYQHF
TGTGCCACAGGGGGATCCGCCGCCTACCAGCATTTT
>TRBV7-9|TRBJ2-4|.|TRBD1
CASSLSRDRGWDIQYF
TGTGCCAGCAGCCTAAGCCGGGACAGGGGATGGGACATTCAGTACTTC
>TRBV7-7|TRBJ2-3|few|.
CASSHDSTDTQYF
TGTGCTAGCAGCCACGACAGCACAGATACGCAGTATTTT
>TRBV6-6|TRBJ2-3|.|.
CASRSRGLTDMQYF
TGTGCCAGCAGGTCACGGGGCCTCACAGATATGCAGTATTTT
>TRBV7-9|TRBJ2-1|few|TRBD1
CASSLRQGPNEQFF
TGTGCCAGCAGCTTGAGACAGGGGCCAAATGAGCAGTTCTTC
>TRBV5-6|TRBJ2-5|.|.
CASSLAVQGVQETQYF
TGTGCCAGCAGCTTGGCCGTCCAGGGAGTCCAAGAGACCCAGTACTTC
>TRBV7-6|TRBJ1-2|.|.
CASSFLSRDYGYTF
TGTGCCAGCAGCTTCCTGAGTAGGGACTATGGCTACACCTTC
>TRBV12-3/TRBV12-4|TRBJ2-3|few|.
CASSPSAGFTDTQYF
TGTGCCAGCAGCCCCTCGGCGGGGTTCACAGATACGCAGTATTTT
>TRBV12-5|TRBJ2-2|few|TRBD1
CASGWTGNTGELFF
TGTGCTAGTGGTTGGACAGGGAACACCGGGGAGCTGTTTTTT